The next 31 T cell receptor beta chains were all read from a single sample in a study of blood T cells in healthy people across ages. Combining a sample-barcoded 5' primer with a J-beta primer mix, a second PCR ran for about 6 to 11 cycles. TCRdb analysed the 5' RACE reads with MiXCR anew, one entry per CDR3 protein. The sample lists some 1.8 million distinct CDR3 sequences; 39% were seen once. Specimen: blood. These receptors originate from a human donor in good health.

The chain uses TRBV12-3 or TRBV12-4 and TRBJ2-5; D gene ambiguous. Deletions cut 3 bases from V and 2 bases from J, with 10 bases between. This CDR3 contains 14 residues. DNA for the CDR3: TGTGCCAGCAGTTTCGAAGCACATCAAGAGACCCAGTACTTC. Residues: CASSFEAHQETQYF.

The V and J genes are TRBV4-3 and TRBJ1-4, with a tentative D call TRBD1 (5 bases). Germline assignment: CDR1 LGHNA and CDR2 YSLEER. The CDR3 runs to 15 residues. The ends were cut back, 0 bases at V and 5 bases at J, with 10 bases in the middle. The CDR3 DNA is TGCGCCAGCAGCCAAGATCATTGGGGCAATGAAAAACTGTTTTTT. It is translated as CASSQDHWGNEKLFF.

Only a few counts were recorded for this clonotype. V usage is TRBV27 and J usage is TRBJ2-7, with no clear D. V was cut by 5 bases and J by 3 bases, with 11 bases left in between. The CDR3 is 13 amino acids. Germline CDR1 and CDR2: MNHEY and SMNVEV (reference sequence). The CDR3: CASSELQHYEQYF. The DNA for the CDR3 is TGTGCCAGCAGTGAGTTACAGCACTACGAGCAGTACTTC.

This clonotype was counted only a few times. The chain carries TRBV4-3 and TRBJ1-2; weak D call: TRBD1 (5 bases). The CDR3 extends over 15 amino acids. Germline assignment: CDR1 LGHNA and CDR2 YSLEER. Trimming stripped 0 bases from V and 1 base from J, with 9 bases between. The CDR3 protein is CASSQEPGLNYGYTF. In DNA form, the CDR3 reads TGCGCCAGCAGCCAAGAACCGGGGCTTAACTATGGCTACACCTTC.

The gene calls are TRBV20-1 and TRBJ1-4; no clear D. Germline loops: CDR1 DFQATT, CDR2 SNEGSKA (reference sequence). This CDR3 has 12 amino acids. Trimming pared 6 bases from V and 6 bases from J, leaving 11 bases between. The CDR3 DNA follows: TGCAGTGCCCTCGGACCGGATGAAAAACTGTTTTTT. Its protein product is CSALGPDEKLFF.

Concerning this clonotype itself: An end of the junction does not agree with germline; a read error may underlie this. The chain uses TRBV29-1 and TRBJ2-6; possible D gene TRBD1, 5 bases. In germline, CDR1 is SQVTM, CDR2 ANQGSEA. The CDR3 sequence is 12 residues long. CDR3 protein: CSVSSGANVPTF. The CDR3 bases are TGCAGCGTGAGCTCTGGGGCCAACGTCCCGACTTTC.

CDR3 nucleotide sequence: TGCAGCGCGTGGCCAGGGACGGGCTATGGCTACACCTTC. Translating gives CSAWPGTGYGYTF. The genes are TRBV29-1 and TRBJ1-2; possibly TRBD1 for D (5 bases). Germline CDR1 is SQVTM and CDR2 is ANQGSEA. Trimming stripped 7 bases from V and 4 bases from J, with 16 bases between. The CDR3 is 13 residues long.

The rearrangement joins TRBV7-2 to TRBJ2-5; D gene uncertain. This CDR3 contains 15 residues. Germline-derived CDR1 and CDR2 are SGHTA and FQGNSA. The V gene lost 1 base and the J gene lost 4 bases, with 13 bases spanning the gap. The chain's CDR3 is CASSLGLGLTETQYF. CDR3 sequence (DNA): TGTGCCAGCAGCTTAGGGTTGGGGTTAACAGAGACCCAGTACTTC.

This clonotype was seen a handful of times. V gene TRBV5-1 combines with J gene TRBJ2-3; D remains ambiguous. V lost 1 base to trimming and J lost 3 bases, with 12 bases between them. There are 15 residues in the CDR3. The germline gives CDR1 SGHRS, CDR2 YFSETQ. The CDR3 is CASSLSVTPTDTQYF. CDR3 nucleotides: TGCGCCAGCAGCTTGTCCGTTACACCGACAGATACGCAGTATTTT.

V usage is TRBV15 and J usage is TRBJ2-3; 13 positions agree with TRBD2. CDR3 length equals 17 residues. The germline V gene has CDR1 LNHNV and CDR2 YYDKDF (reference sequence). With 4 bases clipped from V and 1 base from J, the junction kept 5 bases outside the gene matches. The DNA for the CDR3 is TGTGCCACCAGCACCTGGGGGACTAGCGGGGGCACAGATACGCAGTATTTT. Its translation is CATSTWGTSGGTDTQYF.

The V and J genes are TRBV7-9 and TRBJ2-7; 9 bases are shared with TRBD2. Per the germline V gene, CDR1 is SEHNR and CDR2 is FQNEAQ (reference sequence). Losses at the gene ends were 0 bases for V and 7 bases for J; bases not matched to a gene: 16. The CDR3 contains 18 residues. The CDR3 spells CASSLAYLGGGADGEQYF. The CDR3 DNA reads TGTGCCAGCAGCTTAGCGTACCTAGGCGGGGGGGCAGACGGGGAGCAGTACTTC. The full variable domain, with the rest looked up from reference TRBV7-9 and TRBJ2-7, is DTGVSQNPRHKITKRGQNVTFRCDPISEHNRLYWYRQTLGQGPEFLTYFQNEAQLEKSRLLSDRFSAERPKGSFSTLEIQRTEQGDSAMYLCASSLAYLGGGADGEQYFGPGTRLTVT.

The CDR3 loop reads CAIKELGRSTEAFF. The CDR3 bases are TGTGCCATCAAGGAGTTGGGGAGAAGCACTGAAGCTTTCTTT. The chain couples TRBV10-3 to TRBJ1-1, with D uncertain. The CDR3 is 14 residues long. CDR1 and CDR2 from the germline V gene are ENHRY and SYGVKD. Deletions cut 7 bases from V and 4 bases from J, with 16 bases between.

The V and J genes are TRBV7-3 and TRBJ2-5; unclear D gene. This CDR3 has 13 amino acids. Germline V gene sequence: CDR1 SGHTA, CDR2 FQGTGA. Trimming shortened V by 2 bases and J by 11 bases, and 15 bases separated the two germline ends. For the CDR3, the DNA is TGTGCCAGCAGCTTATTCGCCCACAATGAGCAGTACTTC. It codes for CASSLFAHNEQYF. The complete variable domain, with remaining parts taken from reference TRBV7-3 and TRBJ2-5, reads GAGVSQTPSNKVTEKGKYVELRCDPISGHTALYWYRQSLGQGPEFLIYFQGTGAADDSGLPNDRFFAVRPEGSVSTLKIQRTERGDSAVYLCASSLFAHNEQYFGPGTRLLVL.

The genes are TRBV18 and TRBJ2-3, with 8 bases that match TRBD2. Germline V CDR1 and CDR2: KGHSH, LQKENI. The CDR3 runs to 16 residues. V trimming: 5 bases; J trimming: 2 bases; junction bases outside the gene matches: 9. This chain's CDR3 is CASSGESGRFTDTQYF. In nucleotides, the CDR3 is TGTGCCAGCTCAGGGGAGAGCGGGAGATTCACAGATACGCAGTATTTT.

CDR3: CASSEGRLIGEQFF. CDR3 coding DNA: TGTGCCAGCAGTGAGGGCAGGTTGATCGGGGAGCAGTTCTTC. The V call is TRBV6-2 or TRBV6-3, the J call TRBJ2-1; perhaps TRBD2 as D (5 bases). The CDR3 totals 14 residues. Per germline, CDR1 MNHEY and CDR2 SVGEGT. Deletions cut 5 bases from V and 10 bases from J, with 18 bases between.

In this sample, this clonotype turned up a few times. The CDR3 sequence: CASSDVLGGRVTGELFF. The CDR3 DNA sequence: TGTGCCAGCAGTGATGTCCTTGGGGGGCGCGTCACCGGGGAGCTGTTTTTT. This chain joins TRBV6-1 and TRBJ2-2, with D perhaps given as TRBD1 or TRBD2 (6 bases each). Germline V CDR1 and CDR2: MNHNS, SASEGT. This CDR3 has 17 residues. V lost 3 bases to trimming and J lost 4 bases, with 18 bases between them.

This clonotype was counted a few times. The chain recombines TRBV6-1 with TRBJ1-5; D gene ambiguous. There are 15 residues in the CDR3. Trimming pared 0 bases from V and 6 bases from J, leaving 12 bases between. CDR1 and CDR2 from the germline V gene are MNHNS and SASEGT. The CDR3 is CASSEAPWRGQPQHF. The DNA for the CDR3 is TGTGCCAGCAGTGAAGCGCCCTGGCGAGGTCAGCCCCAGCATTTT.

The V gene is TRBV5-1, the J gene TRBJ2-1; D is perhaps TRBD1 or TRBD2 (5 bases each). V was clipped by 4 bases and J by 3 bases, with 11 bases between them. CDR1 is SGHRS, CDR2 YFSETQ, per germline. The CDR3 spans 14 residues. The CDR3 here is CASSPGAIYNEQFF. Here the CDR3 DNA reads TGCGCCAGCAGCCCCGGGGCTATCTACAATGAGCAGTTCTTC.

The gene calls are TRBV7-2 and TRBJ1-2, with D hard to call. The CDR3 loop spans 14 amino acids. V lost 2 bases and J lost 5, with 12 bases in between. CDR1 and CDR2 from the germline V gene are SGHTA and FQGNSA. CDR3 residues: CASSLNYGVYGYTF. The CDR3 DNA reads as TGTGCCAGCAGCTTAAATTATGGGGTTTATGGCTACACCTTC. The variable domain in full, with the rest retrieved from reference TRBV7-2 and TRBJ1-2, is GAGVSQSPSNKVTEKGKDVELRCDPISGHTALYWYRQSLGQGLEFLIYFQGNSAPDKSGLPSDRFSAERTGGSVSTLTIQRTQQEDSAVYLCASSLNYGVYGYTFGSGTRLTVV.

The chain recombines TRBV7-2 with TRBJ2-1; D uncertain. V dropped 11 bases and J dropped 4 bases, with 15 bases sitting between them. CDR3 length: 13 residues. CDR1 SGHTA and CDR2 FQGNSA come from the germline V gene. Here the CDR3 DNA reads TGTGCCTCCGGTACGGCAGCATACAATGAGCAGTTCTTC. Amino acids: CASGTAAYNEQFF.

V is TRBV4-1 and J is TRBJ2-5; no reliable D call. CDR1 is MGHRA and CDR2 is YSYEKL in the germline V gene. The V end was cut by 6 bases, the J end by 5 bases, with 16 bases between. CDR3 length: 14 amino acids. The CDR3 is CASSTRPGPETQYF. CDR3 coding DNA: TGCGCCAGCAGTACGCGACCCGGACCGGAGACCCAGTACTTC.

The table lists this clonotype with a few counts. This sequence joins TRBV5-1 and TRBJ2-4; D possibly corresponds to TRBD1 (6 bases). Judging by the DNA end, TRBJ2-7 fits better; the J call may be wrong. CDR1 is SGHRS, CDR2 YFSETQ, per germline. This CDR3 has 15 amino acids. The chain's CDR3 is CASSGGQPPTDEQYF. The CDR3 nucleotides are TGCGCCAGCAGCGGAGGACAGCCCCCTACGGACGAGCAGTACTTC.

CDR3: CASSPVGTGEVYGYTF. CDR3 DNA sequence: TGTGCCAGCTCACCGGTCGGGACAGGGGAGGTCTATGGCTACACCTTC. The V call is TRBV18, the J call TRBJ1-2; 10 nucleotides match TRBD1. V shed 3 bases and J 4 bases; nucleotides not matched to a gene: 8. The CDR3 runs 16 residues. Germline assignment: CDR1 KGHSH and CDR2 LQKENI.

CDR3 sequence reads: CASSYSTGGRDQPQHF. CDR3 in DNA: TGTGCCAGCAGTTACTCGACGGGGGGTCGTGATCAGCCCCAGCATTTT. The chain couples TRBV6-2 or TRBV6-3 to TRBJ1-5; tentative D call: TRBD1 (5 bases). CDR1 and CDR2 from the germline V gene are MNHEY and SVGEGT. The ends were cut back, 0 bases at V and 5 bases at J, with 14 bases in the middle. The CDR3 totals 16 residues.

This chain joins TRBV10-3 and TRBJ1-1; D is uncertain. Germline V gives CDR1 ENHRY, CDR2 SYGVKD. The germline V and J ends were trimmed by 4 bases and 0 bases, with 9 bases remaining between them. CDR3 length: 14 amino acids. This CDR3 is CAISAGRLNTEAFF. CDR3 nucleotide sequence: TGTGCCATCAGTGCGGGGAGACTGAACACTGAAGCTTTCTTT.

CDR3 sequence: CASSGTGDIQYF. CDR3 in DNA: TGTGCCAGCAGTGGGACCGGGGATATTCAGTACTTC. The chain recombines TRBV25-1 with TRBJ2-4, with a tentative D call TRBD2 (5 bases). Germline V gene lookup returns CDR1 MGHDK and CDR2 SYGVNS. V was shortened by 4 bases and J by 10 bases, with 11 bases between the two germline ends. This CDR3 has 12 amino acids.

The chain carries TRBV10-3 and TRBJ2-3; D is perhaps TRBD1 (5 bases). The CDR3 length is 15 residues. Trimming cost V 3 bases and J 3 bases, with 13 bases left between them. Germline V gene lookup returns CDR1 ENHRY and CDR2 SYGVKD. This CDR3 reads CAISELQARTDTQYF. DNA of the CDR3: TGTGCCATCAGTGAACTACAGGCGCGTACAGATACGCAGTATTTT.

The chain links TRBV9 to TRBJ1-2, with TRBD1 matching over 9 bases. The CDR3 is made up of 16 amino acids. CDR1 is SGDLS, CDR2 YYNGEE, per germline. V gave up 0 bases and J gave up 3 bases; unmatched junction bases: 6. CDR3 in amino acids: CASSVGGQGNYYGYTF. CDR3 sequence (DNA): TGTGCCAGCAGCGTAGGTGGACAGGGGAATTACTATGGCTACACCTTC.

Only a few counts were recorded for this clonotype. This sequence joins TRBV2 and TRBJ2-5, with D uncertain. This CDR3 comprises 14 residues. CDR1 is SNHLY, CDR2 FYNNEI, per germline. The V end lost 6 bases, the J end lost 5 bases, and 16 bases lay between the germline ends. The CDR3 spells CASRTSLGKETQYF. CDR3 DNA: TGTGCCAGCAGGACGAGTTTGGGCAAGGAGACCCAGTACTTC.

The chain recombines TRBV7-2 with TRBJ2-7; 7 bases match TRBD1. Germline loops: CDR1 SGHTA, CDR2 FQGNSA. The V gene end was trimmed by 5 bases and the J gene end by 3 bases; junction bases not matched to a gene: 10. CDR3 size: 15 residues. The CDR3 is CASSEHRGTFYEQYF. The CDR3, as DNA: TGTGCCAGCAGCGAACACAGGGGAACTTTCTACGAGCAGTACTTC.

As regards this clonotype: At one boundary the junction diverges from the germline segment, which might be a read error. V is TRBV4-3 and J is TRBJ2-1; D may be TRBD2 (5 bases). Germline assignment: CDR1 LGHNA and CDR2 YSLEER. This CDR3 has 15 residues. The CDR3 loop reads CASSQELEKYDEQLF. The CDR3 nucleotides read TGCGCCAGCAGCCAAGAACTAGAAAAGTACGATGAGCAGCTCTTC.